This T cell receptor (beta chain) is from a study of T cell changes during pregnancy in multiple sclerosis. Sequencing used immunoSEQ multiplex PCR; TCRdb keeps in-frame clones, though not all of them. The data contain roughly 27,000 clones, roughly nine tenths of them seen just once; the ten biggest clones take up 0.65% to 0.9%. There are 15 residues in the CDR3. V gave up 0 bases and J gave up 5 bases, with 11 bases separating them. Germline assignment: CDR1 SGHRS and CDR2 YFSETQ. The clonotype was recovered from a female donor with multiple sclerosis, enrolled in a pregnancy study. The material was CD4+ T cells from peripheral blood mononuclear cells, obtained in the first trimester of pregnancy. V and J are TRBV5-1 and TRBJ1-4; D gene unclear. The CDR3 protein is CASSLGGSINEKLFF. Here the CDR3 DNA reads TGCGCCAGCAGCTTGGGAGGGAGTATAAATGAAAAACTGTTTTTT.